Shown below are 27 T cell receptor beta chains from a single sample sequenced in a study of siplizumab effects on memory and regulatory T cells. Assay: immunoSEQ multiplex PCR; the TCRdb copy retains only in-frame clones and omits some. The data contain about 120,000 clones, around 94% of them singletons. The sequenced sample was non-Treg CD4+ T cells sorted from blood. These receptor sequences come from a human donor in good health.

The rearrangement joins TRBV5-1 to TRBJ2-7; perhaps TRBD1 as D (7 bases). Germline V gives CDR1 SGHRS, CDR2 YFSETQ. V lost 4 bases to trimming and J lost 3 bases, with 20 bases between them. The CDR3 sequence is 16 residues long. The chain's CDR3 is CASSPGRTGSHYEQYF. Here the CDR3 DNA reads TGCGCCAGCAGCCCTGGGAGGACAGGATCACACTACGAGCAGTACTTC.

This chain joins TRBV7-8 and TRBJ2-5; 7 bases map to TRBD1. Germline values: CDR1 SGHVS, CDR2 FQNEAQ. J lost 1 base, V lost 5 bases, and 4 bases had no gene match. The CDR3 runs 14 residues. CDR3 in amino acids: CASSHWDSQETQYF. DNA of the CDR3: TGTGCCAGCAGCCATTGGGACAGCCAAGAGACCCAGTACTTC. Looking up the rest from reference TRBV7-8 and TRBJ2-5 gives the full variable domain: GAGVSQSPRYKVAKRGQDVALRCDPISGHVSLFWYQQALGQGPEFLTYFQNEAQLDKSGLPSDRFFAERPEGSVSTLKIQRTQQEDSAVYLCASSHWDSQETQYFGPGTRLLVL.

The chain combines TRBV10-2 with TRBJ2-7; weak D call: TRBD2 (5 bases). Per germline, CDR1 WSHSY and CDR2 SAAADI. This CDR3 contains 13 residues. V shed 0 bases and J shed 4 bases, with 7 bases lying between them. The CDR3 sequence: CASSESWEYEQYF. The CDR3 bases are TGCGCCAGCAGTGAGTCATGGGAGTACGAGCAGTACTTC.

CDR3 sequence (DNA): TGCAGCGTTGAACGGGCTAGCGCTGTCTCCTACAATGAGCAGTTCTTC. Protein sequence: CSVERASAVSYNEQFF. The gene calls are TRBV29-1 and TRBJ2-1; D is perhaps TRBD2 (6 bases). The CDR3 loop spans 16 amino acids. Between the trimmed V and J ends, which lost 2 bases and 0 bases, there was a span of 14 bases. The germline V gene has CDR1 SQVTM and CDR2 ANQGSEA.

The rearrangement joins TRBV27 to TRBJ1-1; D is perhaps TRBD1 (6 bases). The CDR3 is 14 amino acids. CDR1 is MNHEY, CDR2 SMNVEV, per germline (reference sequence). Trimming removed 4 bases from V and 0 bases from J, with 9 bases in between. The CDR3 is CASSYGGLNTEAFF. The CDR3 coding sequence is TGTGCCAGCAGTTACGGGGGGCTGAACACTGAAGCTTTCTTT.

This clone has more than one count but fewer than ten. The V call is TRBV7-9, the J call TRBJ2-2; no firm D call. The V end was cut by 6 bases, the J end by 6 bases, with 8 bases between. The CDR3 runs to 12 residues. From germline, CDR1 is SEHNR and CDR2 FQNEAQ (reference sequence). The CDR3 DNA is TGTGCCAGCAGTCCCGGCCCCGGGGAGCTGTTTTTT. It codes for CASSPGPGELFF. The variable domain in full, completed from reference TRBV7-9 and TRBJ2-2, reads DTGVSQNPRHKITKRGQNVTFRCDPISEHNRLYWYRQTLGQGPEFLTYFQNEAQLEKSRLLSDRFSAERPKGSFSTLEIQRTEQGDSAMYLCASSPGPGELFFGEGSRLTVL.

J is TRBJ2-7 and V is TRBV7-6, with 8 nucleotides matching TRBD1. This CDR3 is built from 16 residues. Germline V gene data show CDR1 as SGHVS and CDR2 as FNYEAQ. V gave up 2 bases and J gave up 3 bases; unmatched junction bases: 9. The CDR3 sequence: CASSLSFRTGRYEQYF. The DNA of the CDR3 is TGTGCCAGCAGCTTATCTTTCCGGACAGGGCGCTACGAGCAGTACTTC.

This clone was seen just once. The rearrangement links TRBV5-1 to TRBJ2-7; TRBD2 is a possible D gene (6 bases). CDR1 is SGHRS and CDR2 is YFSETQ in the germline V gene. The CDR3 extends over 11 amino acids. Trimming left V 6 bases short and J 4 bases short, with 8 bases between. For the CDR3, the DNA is TGCGCCAGCAAAGGGAGGTACGAGCAGTACTTC. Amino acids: CASKGRYEQYF.

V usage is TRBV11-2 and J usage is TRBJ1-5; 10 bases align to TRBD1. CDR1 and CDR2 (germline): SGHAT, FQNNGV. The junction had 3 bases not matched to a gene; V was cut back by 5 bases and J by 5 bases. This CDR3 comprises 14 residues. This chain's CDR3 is CASSPDRGHQPQHF. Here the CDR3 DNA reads TGTGCCAGCAGCCCCGACAGGGGGCATCAGCCCCAGCATTTT.

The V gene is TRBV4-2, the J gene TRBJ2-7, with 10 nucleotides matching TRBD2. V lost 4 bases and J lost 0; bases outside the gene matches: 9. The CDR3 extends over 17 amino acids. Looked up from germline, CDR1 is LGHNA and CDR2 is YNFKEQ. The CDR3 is CASSRGTSGDSSYEQYF. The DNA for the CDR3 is TGTGCCAGCAGCCGGGGAACTAGCGGGGACAGCTCCTACGAGCAGTACTTC.

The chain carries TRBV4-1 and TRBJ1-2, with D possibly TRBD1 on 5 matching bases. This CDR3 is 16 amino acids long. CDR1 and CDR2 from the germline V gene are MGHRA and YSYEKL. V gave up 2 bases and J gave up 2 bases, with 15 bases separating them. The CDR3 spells CASSQPARGANYGYTF. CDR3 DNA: TGCGCCAGCAGCCAACCCGCCAGAGGGGCCAACTATGGCTACACCTTC.

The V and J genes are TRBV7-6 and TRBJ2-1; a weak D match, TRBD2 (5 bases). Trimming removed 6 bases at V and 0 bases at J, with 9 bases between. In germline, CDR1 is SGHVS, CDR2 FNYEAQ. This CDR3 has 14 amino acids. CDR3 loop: CASRGAASYNEQFF. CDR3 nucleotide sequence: TGTGCCAGCAGAGGAGCGGCCTCCTACAATGAGCAGTTCTTC.

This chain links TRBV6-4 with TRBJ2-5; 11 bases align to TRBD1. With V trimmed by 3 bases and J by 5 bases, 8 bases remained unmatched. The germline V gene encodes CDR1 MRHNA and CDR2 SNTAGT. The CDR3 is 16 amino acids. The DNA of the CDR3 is TGTGCCAGCAGTGAACCGATGGACAGGGGGCTCGAGACCCAGTACTTC. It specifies CASSEPMDRGLETQYF.

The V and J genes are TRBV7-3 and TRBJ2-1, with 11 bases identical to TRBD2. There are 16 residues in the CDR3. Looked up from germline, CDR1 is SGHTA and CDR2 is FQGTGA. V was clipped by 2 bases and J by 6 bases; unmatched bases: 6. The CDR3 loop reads CASSLSGLAGGNEQFF. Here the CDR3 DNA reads TGTGCCAGCAGCTTATCGGGTCTAGCGGGAGGCAATGAGCAGTTCTTC.

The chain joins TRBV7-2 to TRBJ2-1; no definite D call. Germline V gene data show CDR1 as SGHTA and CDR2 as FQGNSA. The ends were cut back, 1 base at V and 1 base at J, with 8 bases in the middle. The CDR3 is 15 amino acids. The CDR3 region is CASSLVAASYNEQFF. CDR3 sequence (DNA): TGTGCCAGCAGCTTAGTTGCAGCTTCCTACAATGAGCAGTTCTTC.

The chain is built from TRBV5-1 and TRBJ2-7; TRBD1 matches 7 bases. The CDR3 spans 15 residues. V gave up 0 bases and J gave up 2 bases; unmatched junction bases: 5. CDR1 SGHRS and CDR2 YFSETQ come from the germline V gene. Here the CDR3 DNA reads TGCGCCAGCAGCTTGGGGGGGACAGTGGCCTACGAGCAGTACTTC. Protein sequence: CASSLGGTVAYEQYF.

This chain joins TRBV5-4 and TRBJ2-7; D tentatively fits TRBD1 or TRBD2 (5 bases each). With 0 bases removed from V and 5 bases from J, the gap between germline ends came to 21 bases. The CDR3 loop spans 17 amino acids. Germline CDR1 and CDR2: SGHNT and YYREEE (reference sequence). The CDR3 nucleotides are TGTGCCAGCAGCTTGGGGGCAGGGTATCTACCCGGGAACGAGCAGTACTTC. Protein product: CASSLGAGYLPGNEQYF.

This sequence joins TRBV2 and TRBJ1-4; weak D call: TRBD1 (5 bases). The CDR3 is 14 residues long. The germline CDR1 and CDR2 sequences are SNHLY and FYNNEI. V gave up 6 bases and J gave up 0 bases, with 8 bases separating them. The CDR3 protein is CASRGPSTNEKLFF. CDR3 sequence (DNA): TGTGCCAGCAGGGGACCATCAACTAATGAAAAACTGTTTTTT.

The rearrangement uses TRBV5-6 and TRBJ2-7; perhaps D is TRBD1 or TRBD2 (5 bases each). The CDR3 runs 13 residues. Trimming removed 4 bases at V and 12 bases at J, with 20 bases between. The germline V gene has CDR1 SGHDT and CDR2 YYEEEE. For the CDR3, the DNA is TGTGCCAGCAGCCGCACCGGGACGGAATTTGGGTACTTC. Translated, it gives CASSRTGTEFGYF.

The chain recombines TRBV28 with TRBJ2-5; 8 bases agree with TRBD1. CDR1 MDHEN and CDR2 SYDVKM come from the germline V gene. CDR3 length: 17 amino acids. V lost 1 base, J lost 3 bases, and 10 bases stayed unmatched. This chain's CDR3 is CASSLFQGALDKETQYF. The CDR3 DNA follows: TGTGCCAGCAGTTTATTTCAGGGGGCTTTGGACAAAGAGACCCAGTACTTC.

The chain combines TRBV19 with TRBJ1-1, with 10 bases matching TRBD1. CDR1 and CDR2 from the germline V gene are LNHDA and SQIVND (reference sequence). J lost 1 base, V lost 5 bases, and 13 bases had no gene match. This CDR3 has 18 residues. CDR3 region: CASSVRGQGRPWNTEAFF. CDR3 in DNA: TGTGCCAGTAGTGTCCGGGGACAGGGGCGTCCCTGGAACACTGAAGCTTTCTTT.

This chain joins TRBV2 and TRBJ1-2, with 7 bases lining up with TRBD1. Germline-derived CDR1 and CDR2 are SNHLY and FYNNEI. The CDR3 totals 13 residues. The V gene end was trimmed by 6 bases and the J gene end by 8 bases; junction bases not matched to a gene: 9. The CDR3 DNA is TGTGCCAGCAGGGCTGAGGGGGCGGGAGGCTACACCTTC. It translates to CASRAEGAGGYTF.

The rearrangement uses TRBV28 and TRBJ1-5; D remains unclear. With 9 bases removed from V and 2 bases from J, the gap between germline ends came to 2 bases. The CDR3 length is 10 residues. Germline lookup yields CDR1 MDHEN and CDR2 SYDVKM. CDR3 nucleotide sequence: TGTGCCAGTGGCAATCAGCCCCAGCATTTT. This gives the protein CASGNQPQHF.

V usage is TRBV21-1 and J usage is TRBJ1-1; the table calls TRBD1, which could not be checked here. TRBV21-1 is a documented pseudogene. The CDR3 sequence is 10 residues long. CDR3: CASSTKGAFF. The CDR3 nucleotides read TGTGCCAGCAGCACCAAGGGGGCTTTCTTT.

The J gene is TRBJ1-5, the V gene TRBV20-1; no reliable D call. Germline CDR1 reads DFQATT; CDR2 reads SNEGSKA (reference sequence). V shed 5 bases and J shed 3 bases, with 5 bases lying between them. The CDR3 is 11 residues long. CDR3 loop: CSALDNQPQHF. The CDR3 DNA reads TGCAGTGCTCTCGACAATCAGCCCCAGCATTTT.

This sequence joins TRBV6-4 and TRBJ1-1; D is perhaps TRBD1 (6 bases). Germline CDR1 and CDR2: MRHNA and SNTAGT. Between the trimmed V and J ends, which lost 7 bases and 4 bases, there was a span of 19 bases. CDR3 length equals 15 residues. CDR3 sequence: CASTQGYGGATEAFF. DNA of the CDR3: TGTGCCAGCACTCAGGGTTACGGGGGGGCCACTGAAGCTTTCTTT.

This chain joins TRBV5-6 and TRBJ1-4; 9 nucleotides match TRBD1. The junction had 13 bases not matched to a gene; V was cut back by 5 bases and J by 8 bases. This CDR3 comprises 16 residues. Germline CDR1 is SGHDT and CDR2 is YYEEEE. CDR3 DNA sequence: TGTGCCAGCAGTAATTCTCCGGGACAGGGCAACGAAAAACTGTTTTTT. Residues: CASSNSPGQGNEKLFF.